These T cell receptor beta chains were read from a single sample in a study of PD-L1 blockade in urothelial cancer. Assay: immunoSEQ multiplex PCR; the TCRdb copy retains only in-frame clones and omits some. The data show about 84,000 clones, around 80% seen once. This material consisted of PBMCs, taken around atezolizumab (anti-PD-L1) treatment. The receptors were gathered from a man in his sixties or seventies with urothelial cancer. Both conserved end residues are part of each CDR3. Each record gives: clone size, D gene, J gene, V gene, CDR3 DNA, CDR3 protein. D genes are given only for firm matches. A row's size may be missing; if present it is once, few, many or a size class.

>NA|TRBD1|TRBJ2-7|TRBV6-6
TGTGCCAGCAGTCCGAGGACAGGGAGCTACGAGCAGTACTTC
CASSPRTGSYEQYF
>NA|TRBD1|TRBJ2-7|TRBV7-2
TGTGCCAGCAGCCGGACGACAGGGCCATACGAGCAGTACTTC
CASSRTTGPYEQYF
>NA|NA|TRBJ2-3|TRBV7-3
TGTGCCAGCAGCTCCGGGACTTCGGTGGATACGCAGTATTTT
CASSSGTSVDTQYF
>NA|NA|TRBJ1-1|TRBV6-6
TGTGCCGGAACCCCCTGGGGAGGGCGCAACACTGAAGCTTTCTTT
CAGTPWGGRNTEAFF
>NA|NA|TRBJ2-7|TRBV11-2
TGTGCCAGCAGCTTTTTGGCGGGGCACTACGAGCAGTACTTC
CASSFLAGHYEQYF
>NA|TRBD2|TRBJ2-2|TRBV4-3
TGCGCCAGCAGCCAAGCTGGGCTAGCGGGAGGCTCGGGGGAGCTGTTTTTT
CASSQAGLAGGSGELFF
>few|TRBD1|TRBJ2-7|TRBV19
TGTGCCAGCCGGGGACAGGGGGACGCGGAGCAGTACTTC
CASRGQGDAEQYF
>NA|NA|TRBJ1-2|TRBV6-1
TGTGCCAGCAGTGAGTCCGTTGGCTACACCTTC
CASSESVGYTF
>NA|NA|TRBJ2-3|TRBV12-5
TGTGCTAGTTGCCTATCTAGCACAGATACGCAGTATTTT
CASCLSSTDTQYF
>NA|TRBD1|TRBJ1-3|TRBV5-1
TGCGCCAGCAGCCTGACAGGGGCCTCATTCAGCTCTGGAAACACCATATATTTT
CASSLTGASFSSGNTIYF
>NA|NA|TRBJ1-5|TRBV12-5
TGTGCTAGTGGCCCGTATCAGCCCCAGCATTTT
CASGPYQPQHF
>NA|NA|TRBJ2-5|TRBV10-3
TGTGCCATCAGTGAAAGCGGGCCGGAGACCCAGTACTTC
CAISESGPETQYF
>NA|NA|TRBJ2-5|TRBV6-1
TGTGCCAGCAGTGAATATCCAGAGACCCAGTACTTC
CASSEYPETQYF
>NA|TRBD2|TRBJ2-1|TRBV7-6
TGTGCCAGCAGCTCCCTGACTAGCGGGGCGTTCAATGAGCAGTTCTTC
CASSSLTSGAFNEQFF
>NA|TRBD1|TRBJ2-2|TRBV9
TGTGCCAGCAGCTTTAGAACAGGGGGCGTTAAGGCCGGGGAGCTGTTTTTT
CASSFRTGGVKAGELFF
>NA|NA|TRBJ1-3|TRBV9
TGTGCCAGCACAGGGGCCGTCTCTGGAAACACCATATATTTT
CASTGAVSGNTIYF
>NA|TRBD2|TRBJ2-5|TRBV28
TGTGCCAGCCATTCGGGTGGCGGGGGGGGGACCCAGTACTTC
CASHSGGGGGTQYF
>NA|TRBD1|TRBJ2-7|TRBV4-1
TGCGCCAGCAGCCCGGGACAGGGGGTGCGCTACGAGCAGTACTTC
CASSPGQGVRYEQYF
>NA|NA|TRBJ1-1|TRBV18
TGTGCCAGCTCGTCAGGAGGGGAGAACACTGAAGCTTTCTTT
CASSSGGENTEAFF
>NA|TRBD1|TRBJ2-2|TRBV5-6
TGTGCCAGCAGCAGAGGGACAGCGAACACCGGGGAGCTGTTTTTT
CASSRGTANTGELFF
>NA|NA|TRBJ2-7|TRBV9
TGTGCCAGCAGCGTGGGGGGTCTTACTTACGAGCAGTACTTC
CASSVGGLTYEQYF
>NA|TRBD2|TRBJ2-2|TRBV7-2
TGTGCCAGCAGCCCCCGGACTAGCGGGAGAGGGGGCGGGGAGCTGTTTTTT
CASSPRTSGRGGGELFF
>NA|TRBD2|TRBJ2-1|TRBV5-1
TGCGCCAGCAGCTTGGGCGGGGGACACAATGAGCAGTTCTTC
CASSLGGGHNEQFF
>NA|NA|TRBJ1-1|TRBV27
TGTGCCAGCAGTCCGTTACAGGGAACCACTGAAGCTTTCTTT
CASSPLQGTTEAFF
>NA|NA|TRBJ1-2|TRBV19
TGTGCCAGTAGTATAGCTCGTTCAGGTTTTGGCTACACCTTC
CASSIARSGFGYTF
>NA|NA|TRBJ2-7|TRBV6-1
TGTGCCAGCAGTGAACAGTCCTACGAGCAGTACTTC
CASSEQSYEQYF
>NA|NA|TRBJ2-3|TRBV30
TGTGCCTGGAGTGCGGGAGAAGCAGATACGCAGTATTTT
CAWSAGEADTQYF
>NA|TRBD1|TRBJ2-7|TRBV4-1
TGCGCCAGCAGCCGGGGGACAGGGGATTCCTACGAGCAGTACTTC
CASSRGTGDSYEQYF
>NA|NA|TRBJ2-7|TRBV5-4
TGTGCCAGCAGCTTGATTGAGTTTTCCTACGAGCAGTACTTC
CASSLIEFSYEQYF
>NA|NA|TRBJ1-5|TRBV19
TGTGCCAGGATCCAGGGTCGTGGTCAGCCCCAGCATTTT
CARIQGRGQPQHF
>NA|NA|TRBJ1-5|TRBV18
TGTGCCAGCTCACCACTGGGGCAGGATCAGCCCCAGCATTTT
CASSPLGQDQPQHF
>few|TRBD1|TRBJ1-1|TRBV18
TGTGCCAGCTCGCGCCCGGGACAGGGGGCCCGTGAAGCTTTCTTT
CASSRPGQGAREAFF
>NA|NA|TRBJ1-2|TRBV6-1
TGTGCCAGCAGTGAACGGGGACACTTAAACTATGGCTACACCTTC
CASSERGHLNYGYTF